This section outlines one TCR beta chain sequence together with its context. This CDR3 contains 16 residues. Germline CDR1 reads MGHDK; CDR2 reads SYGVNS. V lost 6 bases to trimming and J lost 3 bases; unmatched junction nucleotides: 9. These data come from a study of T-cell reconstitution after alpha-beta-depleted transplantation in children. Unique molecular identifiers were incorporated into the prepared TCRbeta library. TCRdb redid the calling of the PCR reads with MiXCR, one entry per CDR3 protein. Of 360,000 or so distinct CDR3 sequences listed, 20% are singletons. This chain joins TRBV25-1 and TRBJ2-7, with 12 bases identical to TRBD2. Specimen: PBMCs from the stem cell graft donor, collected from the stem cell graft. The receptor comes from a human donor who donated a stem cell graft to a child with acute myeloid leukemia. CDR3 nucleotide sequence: TGTGCCAGCAGGCAGACGACTAGCGGGAGTGTCTACGAGCAGTACTTC. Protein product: CASRQTTSGSVYEQYF.